This T cell receptor beta chain appears in the sequencing data of a study of shared clonotypes between healthy human individuals. This CDR3 has 13 residues. Germline V gives CDR1 SQVTM, CDR2 ANQGSEA. V lost 5 bases and J lost 8; bases outside the gene matches: 7. A deep-level run was used for the assay. Methods used by the authors: As immunoSEQ supplied junction-only sequences (without quality scores), filtering differed. Assay: immunoSEQ multiplex PCR; the TCRdb copy retains only in-frame clones and omits some. D and trimming were read from the DNA, whereas the V and J calls and clone size are those reported in that table. The top ten clones hold 1% to 1.5% of a sample with some 1,900,000 clones, approximately 94% of them seen once. Terminally differentiated effector memory CD45RA+ cells were left out of the naive CD8 fraction, which was CD45RO-negative and positively selected for CCR7.

This chain connects TRBV29-1 to TRBJ2-1; 9 nucleotides match TRBD1. What was sequenced was naive CD8+ T cells sorted from blood. This receptor was identified in a man younger than 30 in good health. The CDR3 nucleotides are TGCAGCGTTCCGGGACAGGGAATCCATGAGCAGTTCTTC. Translation: CSVPGQGIHEQFF.